The 4 T cell receptor beta chains reported below all come from one sample, sequenced in a study of long-term antiretroviral therapy in people with HIV. The assay used was immunoSEQ (version v3.0), run at survey level. Clones were read by immunoSEQ multiplex PCR, and TCRdb kept only the in-frame ones, dropping some. This table has roughly 25,000 clones, about 80% appearing once. Material: unsorted PBMCs, obtained 0.7 years before starting antiretroviral therapy. These TCRs come from a man in his thirties or forties with HIV.

In the case of this clone: The junction departs from the called germline gene at one end, perhaps through a read error. The rearrangement joins TRBV5-1 to TRBJ2-7; D is unresolved. CDR1 and CDR2 (germline): SGHRS, YFSETQ. The CDR3 contains 14 residues. CDR3 amino acids: CASSFLGRSYEQYF. Written as DNA, the CDR3 is TGTGCCAGCAGCTTTCTTGGGCGGAGCTACGAGCAGTACTTC.

The V gene is TRBV28, the J gene TRBJ1-5, with 8 bases matching TRBD1. Germline CDR1 and CDR2: MDHEN and SYDVKM. This CDR3 has 13 amino acids. The V segment lost 6 bases and the J segment 4 bases; nucleotides outside the gene matches: 2. The DNA of the CDR3 is TGTGCCAGCAGGTGGACAGGGAATCAGCCCCAGCATTTT. Its translation: CASRWTGNQPQHF.

The V and J genes are TRBV6-6 and TRBJ2-2; 7 nucleotides agree with TRBD1. This CDR3 has 16 amino acids. Germline V gene data show CDR1 as MNHNY and CDR2 as SVGAGI (reference sequence). The trim removed 6 bases at V and 7 bases at J, leaving 14 bases unmatched. CDR3 nucleotides: TGTGCCAGCAGAGAAAGACAGGGTCATCGTAGCGGGGAGCTGTTTTTT. Its protein product is CASRERQGHRSGELFF.

This rearrangement joins TRBV11-3 to TRBJ2-1; 8 positions match TRBD2. Germline trimming cut 2 bases from V and 0 bases from J; bases unmatched to any gene: 6. There are 17 residues in the CDR3. The V gene's germline CDR1 is SGHNT and CDR2 YENEEA. The CDR3: CASSLYGGASSYNEQFF. The CDR3 region has the DNA TGTGCCAGCAGCTTATACGGGGGGGCGAGCTCCTACAATGAGCAGTTCTTC.